This T cell receptor beta chain was obtained from a study of shared clonotypes between healthy human individuals. The wider study: Plates per donor: three CD4 naive, three CD4 memory, two CD8 naive, one CD8 memory. Study findings and constraints: Sequencing of the sorted subsets was shown by rarefaction to be incomplete despite large depth.

Clones were sequenced by immunoSEQ multiplex PCR, and TCRdb holds only the in-frame ones, with some missing. The sample has about 2.2 million clones; 93% are singletons. As for this clone: What it binds is not known.

As defined, naive CD8 cells were CD45RO-negative and positively selected for CCR7, with terminally differentiated effector memory CD45RA+ cells excluded. The CDR3 extends over 13 amino acids. V lost 5 bases, J lost 0 bases, and 5 bases lay in between. Germline CDR1 is LGHNT and CDR2 is FRNRAP. This clonotype was sampled from a man aged 18 to 30 in good health. Some clones in this sample may be carry-over from other donors' samples. The sequenced sample was naive CD8+ T cells from PBMCs. This sequence joins TRBV12-5 and TRBJ2-1; D is unclear. DNA for the CDR3: TGTGCTAGTGGTCCCAGCTCCTACAATGAGCAGTTCTTC. It translates to CASGPSSYNEQFF.